This T cell receptor beta chain came from a study of tumor-infiltrating lymphocytes in glioblastoma multiforme. Study-wide results and limits: The T cells in this sample were not sorted into functional subsets. Just one glioblastoma patient contributed to the TCR-mutation comparison.

TCR beta libraries were built from RNA through three nested multiplex PCR rounds using modified ARM-PCR. No unique molecular identifiers were described for these TCRB libraries. MiXCR, run by TCRdb on the multiplex PCR reads, gives a single entry per CDR3 protein. The sample carries around 30,000 distinct CDR3 sequences, around 60% recorded once. V lost 7 bases and J lost 7, with 19 bases in between. Germline CDR1 and CDR2: MNHEY and SVGEGT. CDR3 length: 14 amino acids. Note on this clonotype: Its antigen is undetermined.

The sequence was collected from a male donor with glioblastoma. The sequencing input was brain tumor tissue. This chain links TRBV6-2 or TRBV6-3 with TRBJ1-1; no definite D call. The DNA of the CDR3 is TGTGCCAGCATCGCCGCCGTCCCACGGGATGAAGCTTTCTTT. It is translated as CASIAAVPRDEAFF.